These 13 T cell receptor beta chains originate from one sample sequenced in a study of control samples from healthy donors and cancer patients. Libraries were prepared by immunoSEQ multiplex PCR; TCRdb keeps only in-frame clonotypes and omits some of them. The table includes about 160,000 clones, nearly 96% detected once. Material: blood. The origin of the receptors is a woman aged 30 to 39 in good health.

CDR3 residues: CASSFTSGGAHATQYF. CDR3 nucleotide sequence: TGCGCCAGCAGCTTTACTAGCGGGGGGGCCCACGCTACGCAGTATTTT. The rearrangement uses TRBV5-1 and TRBJ2-3, with 13 bases that match TRBD2. In germline, CDR1 is SGHRS, CDR2 YFSETQ. The CDR3 is made up of 16 amino acids. Germline trimming cut 2 bases from V and 8 bases from J; bases unmatched to any gene: 8.

This chain joins TRBV6-4 and TRBJ1-5, with unresolved D. CDR3 length: 13 residues. Looked up from germline, CDR1 is MRHNA and CDR2 is SNTAGT. Trimming removed 3 bases at V and 1 base at J, with 4 bases between. The chain's CDR3 is CASSEKSNQPQHF. DNA of the CDR3: TGTGCCAGCAGTGAAAAGAGCAATCAGCCCCAGCATTTT.

The chain employs TRBV3-1 (or the pseudogene TRBV3-2) and TRBJ2-1, with 7 bases lining up with TRBD2. Germline-derived CDR1 and CDR2 are LGHDT and YNNKEL (reference sequence). The J segment lost 2 bases and the V segment lost 4 bases, leaving 5 bases of the junction unmatched. The CDR3 is 15 residues long. The CDR3 coding sequence is TGTGCCAGCAGCCCGGGGGAGGGAACCTACAATGAGCAGTTCTTC. Its translation: CASSPGEGTYNEQFF.

J is TRBJ1-2 and V is TRBV5-1; 7 positions match TRBD1. Trimming at V came to 1 base and at J to 1 base, leaving 4 bases not matched to a gene. The germline V gene has CDR1 SGHRS and CDR2 YFSETQ. The CDR3 runs 15 residues. The CDR3 is CASSLQQGDNYGYTF. Written as DNA, the CDR3 is TGCGCCAGCAGCTTGCAGCAGGGGGATAACTATGGCTACACCTTC.

The DNA for the CDR3 is TGTGCCAGCGAAGAGAACAGGGGTTCACCCCTCCACTTT. This translates into CASEENRGSPLHF. The rearrangement links TRBV28 to TRBJ1-6, with TRBD1 matching 7 bases. The germline CDR1 and CDR2 sequences are MDHEN and SYDVKM. V dropped 8 bases and J dropped 9; count of bases not matched to a gene: 7. The CDR3 extends over 13 amino acids.

The J gene is TRBJ1-6, the V gene TRBV2; D uncertain. Per germline, CDR1 SNHLY and CDR2 FYNNEI. The CDR3 is made up of 14 amino acids. The V and J ends lost 4 bases and 10 bases respectively, with 14 bases between them. CDR3 region: CASSVGSQASPLHF. Written as DNA, the CDR3 is TGTGCCAGCAGTGTCGGGAGCCAGGCATCACCCCTCCACTTT. The full variable domain, rest sourced from reference TRBV2 and TRBJ1-6, is EPEVTQTPSHQVTQMGQEVILRCVPISNHLYFYWYRQILGQKVEFLVSFYNNEISEKSEIFDDQFSVERPDGSNFTLKIRSTKLEDSAMYFCASSVGSQASPLHFGNGTRLTVT.

This clone was recorded a few times. The rearrangement joins TRBV19 to TRBJ2-6; D ambiguous. In germline, CDR1 is LNHDA, CDR2 SQIVND (reference sequence). This CDR3 has 15 amino acids. V dropped 6 bases and J dropped 0 bases, with 9 bases sitting between them. The CDR3 loop is CASSLPDSGANVLTF. In DNA, the CDR3 is TGTGCCAGTAGCCTCCCAGACTCTGGGGCCAACGTCCTGACTTTC.

The V gene is TRBV4-1, the J gene TRBJ1-2; D might be TRBD1 (5 bases). V lost 4 bases, J lost 0 bases, and 9 bases lay in between. The length of the CDR3 is 14 residues. Per germline, CDR1 MGHRA and CDR2 YSYEKL. The CDR3 DNA is TGCGCCAGCAGCCTGACAGCTACTAACTATGGCTACACCTTC. Its protein product is CASSLTATNYGYTF.

J is TRBJ1-6 and V is TRBV6-2 or TRBV6-3; D call uncertain. Germline CDR1 reads MNHEY; CDR2 reads SVGEGT. The CDR3 runs 15 residues. V was trimmed by 0 bases and J by 5 bases, leaving 8 bases between them. The CDR3 nucleotides are TGTGCCAGCAGTTACTCTCAGAGAGATAATTCACCCCTCCACTTT. Protein product: CASSYSQRDNSPLHF.

The gene calls are TRBV6-5 and TRBJ2-2, with unresolved D. V was shortened by 0 bases and J by 7 bases, with 15 bases between the two germline ends. Germline CDR1 reads MNHEY; CDR2 reads SVGAGI. The CDR3 contains 16 residues. The CDR3 loop reads CASSYSKTPSGGELFF. The CDR3 DNA follows: TGTGCCAGCAGTTACTCGAAGACTCCTTCCGGCGGGGAGCTGTTTTTT.

This chain connects TRBV5-1 to TRBJ2-5, with a tentative D call TRBD2 (6 bases). CDR3 size: 15 residues. In germline, CDR1 is SGHRS, CDR2 YFSETQ. Trimming removed 4 bases at V and 5 bases at J, with 18 bases between. CDR3 DNA sequence: TGCGCCAGCAGCCCCGAGACTAGGATGTGGGAGACCCAGTACTTC. Translated, it gives CASSPETRMWETQYF.

The chain joins TRBV5-1 to TRBJ2-2, with TRBD2 matching over 13 bases. CDR3 size: 16 residues. Germline values: CDR1 SGHRS, CDR2 YFSETQ. V trimming: 4 bases; J trimming: 4 bases; junction bases outside the gene matches: 4. The CDR3 sequence: CASSPGLAGPTGELFF. CDR3 in DNA: TGCGCCAGCAGCCCGGGACTAGCGGGACCCACCGGGGAGCTGTTTTTT.

This clone came up once. The rearrangement links TRBV6-5 to TRBJ1-6; 8 nucleotides match TRBD1. Germline trimming cut 8 bases from V and 9 bases from J; bases unmatched to any gene: 12. Germline values: CDR1 MNHEY, CDR2 SVGAGI. The CDR3 consists of 15 residues. In nucleotides, the CDR3 is TGTGCCAGCGGTTGGGGAGAGGGGACAGGTTCACCCCTCCACTTT. Protein product: CASGWGEGTGSPLHF.